The next 27 T cell receptor beta chains were all read from a single sample in a study of blood T cells in healthy people across ages. Through a sample-barcoded 5' primer and a J-beta primer mix, a second PCR was run for about 6 to 11 cycles. TCRdb independently ran MiXCR on the 5' RACE reads; one entry per CDR3 protein. The data contain fewer than 800,000 distinct CDR3 sequences, 25% of them seen just once; the ten biggest clones take up 9.4%. This same sample was also taken into another study, of T cells of mothers and their children.

The specimen sequenced was blood. The receptor set was obtained from a boy aged 10-17 years in good health.

The V call is TRBV29-1, the J call TRBJ1-2; unclear D gene. The CDR3 length is 13 residues. CDR1 and CDR2 (germline): SQVTM, ANQGSEA. V shed 3 bases and J shed 3 bases, with 11 bases lying between them. This CDR3 reads CSVDAEMHYGYTF. In nucleotides, the CDR3 is TGCAGCGTTGATGCGGAAATGCACTATGGCTACACCTTC.

For the CDR3, the DNA is TGTGCCATCAGTGCACCGCTCCCCACAGATACGCAGTATTTT. This encodes CAISAPLPTDTQYF. The V gene is TRBV10-3, the J gene TRBJ2-3; the D is unclear. V lost 4 bases and J lost 2, with 10 bases in between. This CDR3 is 14 amino acids long. Germline lookup yields CDR1 ENHRY and CDR2 SYGVKD.

The chain carries TRBV29-1 and TRBJ2-5, with 7 bases fitting TRBD2. This CDR3 has 13 residues. Germline CDR1 SQVTM, CDR2 ANQGSEA. V was pared by 3 bases and J by 5 bases, with 6 bases of the junction left unmatched. The CDR3 bases are TGCAGCGTTGACCCCCTCGGGGGGGAGACCCAGTACTTC. Protein product: CSVDPLGGETQYF. Full variable domain (remainder filled in from reference TRBV29-1 and TRBJ2-5): SAVISQKPSRDICQRGTSLTIQCQVDSQVTMMFWYRQQPGQSLTLIATANQGSEATYESGFVIDKFPISRPNLTFSTLTVSNMSPEDSSIYLCSVDPLGGETQYFGPGTRLLVL.

J is TRBJ2-7 and V is TRBV14, with D possibly being TRBD1 (6 bases). Trimming cost V 4 bases and J 4 bases, with 14 bases left between them. Germline values: CDR1 SGHDN, CDR2 FVKESK. CDR3 size: 14 residues. In DNA form, the CDR3 reads TGTGCCAGCAGCCGACCGGGACAAAAATACGAGCAGTACTTC. It yields the protein CASSRPGQKYEQYF.

The genes are TRBV5-1 and TRBJ2-7; TRBD2 matches at 8 bases. Germline values: CDR1 SGHRS, CDR2 YFSETQ. V lost 5 bases, J lost 2 bases, and 9 bases stayed unmatched. The CDR3 has 15 amino acids. As DNA, the CDR3 is TGCGCCAGCAGACCTGAAGCGGGAGCTACCTACGAGCAGTACTTC. Translation: CASRPEAGATYEQYF. The variable domain in full, with the rest retrieved from reference TRBV5-1 and TRBJ2-7, is KAGVTQTPRYLIKTRGQQVTLSCSPISGHRSVSWYQQTPGQGLQFLFEYFSETQRNKGNFPGRFSGRQFSNSRSEMNVSTLELGDSALYLCASRPEAGATYEQYFGPGTRLTVT.

The chain couples TRBV20-1 to TRBJ2-4; no firm D call. Trimming shortened V by 8 bases and J by 0 bases, and 11 bases separated the two germline ends. Germline-derived CDR1 and CDR2 are DFQATT and SNEGSKA (reference sequence). The CDR3 runs 13 residues. This chain's CDR3 is CSSSRTAKNIQYF. Here the CDR3 DNA reads TGCAGTTCATCAAGGACAGCCAAAAACATTCAGTACTTC.

The chain joins TRBV28 to TRBJ2-7; D is possibly TRBD2 (6 bases). This CDR3 is built from 14 residues. The germline CDR1 and CDR2 sequences are MDHEN and SYDVKM. The V gene lost 8 bases and the J gene lost 2 bases, with 16 bases spanning the gap. Here the CDR3 DNA reads TGTGCCAGCCAAGGACTAACGGGCGCCTACGAGCAGTACTTC. This codes for CASQGLTGAYEQYF.

Points on this clonotype: At one end the junction does not follow the germline gene, possibly because of a read error. The chain joins TRBV7-2 to TRBJ2-7; D possibly corresponds to TRBD2 (6 bases). CDR3 length equals 14 residues. CDR1 and CDR2 from the germline V gene are SGHTA and FQGNSA. The CDR3: CSSSHGGSGYEQYF. The CDR3 DNA reads as TGTTCCAGCAGCCACGGGGGAAGTGGTTACGAGCAGTACTTC.

Notes on this clonotype: Sequence at one end of the junction differs from germline and may be a read error. The gene calls are TRBV6-6 and TRBJ2-5; D tentatively fits TRBD1 or TRBD2 (6 bases each). Germline V gene lookup returns CDR1 MNHNY and CDR2 SVGAGI (reference sequence). This CDR3 is built from 15 residues. The CDR3 nucleotides read TGTGCCGGCAGTACGGGGACGGGGGCACAAGAGACCCAGTACTTC. Residues: CAGSTGTGAQETQYF.

The chain couples TRBV7-2 to TRBJ2-7; D may correspond to TRBD1 or TRBD2 (6 bases each). The germline V gene has CDR1 SGHTA and CDR2 FQGNSA. CDR3 size: 15 residues. V lost 1 base and J 2 bases, leaving 12 bases between the germline ends. The CDR3 nucleotides are TGTGCCAGCAGCTTAGAGGGGGACTCCACCTACGAGCAGTACTTC. Residues: CASSLEGDSTYEQYF.

V is TRBV7-7 and J is TRBJ1-6; D is possibly TRBD1 (5 bases). This CDR3 has 14 amino acids. CDR1 is SSHAT and CDR2 is FNYEAQ in the germline V gene (reference sequence). The CDR3 here is CGPPRGDSNSPLHF. The CDR3 region has the DNA TGTGGCCCGCCGCGAGGGGATAGTAATTCACCCCTCCACTTT.

The chain links TRBV5-1 to TRBJ2-5; weak D call: TRBD2 (6 bases). The assigned J gene may be wrong: the sequence end matches TRBJ2-1 better. The CDR3 is 17 residues long. CDR1 SGHRS and CDR2 YFSETQ come from the germline V gene. The CDR3 here is CASSPNLQEGPNNEQFF. The CDR3 DNA reads TGCGCCAGCAGCCCAAACCTCCAGGAGGGCCCTAACAATGAGCAGTTCTTC.

The chain uses TRBV19 and TRBJ2-7, with D perhaps assigned TRBD1 or TRBD2 (5 bases each). Germline values: CDR1 LNHDA, CDR2 SQIVND (reference sequence). Deletions cut 6 bases from V and 3 bases from J, with 9 bases between. The CDR3 has 12 residues. This CDR3 is CASRGPDYEQYF. The CDR3 DNA reads TGTGCCAGTAGGGGACCAGACTACGAGCAGTACTTC. Supplemented by reference TRBV19 and TRBJ2-7, the full variable domain reads DGGITQSPKYLFRKEGQNVTLSCEQNLNHDAMYWYRQDPGQGLRLIYYSQIVNDFQKGDIAEGYSVSREKKESFPLTVTSAQKNPTAFYLCASRGPDYEQYFGPGTRLTVT.

This clonotype was recorded a few times. The CDR3 is CASSTVVWEQFF. The DNA of the CDR3 is TGTGCCAGCAGCACCGTGGTATGGGAGCAGTTCTTC. The chain uses TRBV7-2 and TRBJ2-5; D not certain. The DNA end is more similar to TRBJ2-1, so the J call may be wrong. Germline V CDR1 and CDR2: SGHTA, FQGNSA. This CDR3 spans 12 amino acids.

In this sample, this clonotype turned up a few times. The V gene is TRBV2, the J gene TRBJ2-5, with 11 bases that match TRBD2. The CDR3 sequence is 17 residues long. Germline V gene data show CDR1 as SNHLY and CDR2 as FYNNEI. Trimming removed 1 base from V and 0 bases from J; junction bases left unmatched: 4. This CDR3 is CASSEGLAGGHQETQYF. CDR3 coding DNA: TGTGCCAGCAGTGAAGGGTTAGCGGGGGGGCACCAAGAGACCCAGTACTTC. The whole variable domain, filled in from reference TRBV2 and TRBJ2-5, reads EPEVTQTPSHQVTQMGQEVILRCVPISNHLYFYWYRQILGQKVEFLVSFYNNEISEKSEIFDDQFSVERPDGSNFTLKIRSTKLEDSAMYFCASSEGLAGGHQETQYFGPGTRLLVL.

The chain links TRBV20-1 to TRBJ1-3; D is unclear. V lost 0 bases, J lost 0 bases, and 6 bases lay in between. Looked up from germline, CDR1 is DFQATT and CDR2 is SNEGSKA (reference sequence). The length of the CDR3 is 14 residues. The CDR3 spells CSARERLSGNTIYF. Here the CDR3 DNA reads TGCAGTGCTAGAGAAAGGCTCTCTGGAAACACCATATATTTT.

The V and J genes are TRBV10-3 and TRBJ1-1, with D possibly matching TRBD1 (6 bases). Germline CDR1 ENHRY, CDR2 SYGVKD. The CDR3 has 16 residues. Trimming took 0 bases from V and 1 from J, leaving 12 bases between them. The CDR3 sequence: CAISESLDRTNTEAFF. For the CDR3, the DNA is TGTGCCATCAGTGAGTCTCTAGACAGGACGAACACTGAAGCTTTCTTT.

This chain connects TRBV29-1 to TRBJ2-7, with 10 bases that match TRBD2. Germline V gene sequence: CDR1 SQVTM, CDR2 ANQGSEA. V dropped 4 bases and J dropped 7; count of bases not matched to a gene: 16. This CDR3 spans 16 amino acids. For the CDR3, the DNA is TGCAGCGTTGTAGGGGCTAGCGGGAGTCCACCTAGGGAGCAGTACTTC. This encodes CSVVGASGSPPREQYF.

Only a few counts were recorded for this clonotype. This chain connects TRBV29-1 to TRBJ2-7, with a possible D match to TRBD1 (5 bases). Per the germline V gene, CDR1 is SQVTM and CDR2 is ANQGSEA. V was cut by 3 bases and J by 6 bases, with 18 bases left in between. The CDR3 is 14 residues long. Here the CDR3 DNA reads TGCAGCGTTGACGGACCTCTAGGGGCCGGCGAGCAGTACTTC. Translating gives CSVDGPLGAGEQYF.

The V gene is TRBV12-3 or TRBV12-4, the J gene TRBJ1-5, with 7 bases lining up with TRBD1. V trimming: 4 bases; J trimming: 4 bases; junction bases outside the gene matches: 1. The CDR3 spans 13 residues. The CDR3 loop reads CASSSGQNQPQHF. The CDR3 nucleotides read TGTGCCAGCAGTTCGGGACAGAATCAGCCCCAGCATTTT.

This chain joins TRBV27 and TRBJ1-1; the match to TRBD1 covers 7 bases. V trimming: 2 bases; J trimming: 5 bases; junction bases outside the gene matches: 8. CDR1 is MNHEY and CDR2 is SMNVEV in the germline V gene (reference sequence). This CDR3 is 15 amino acids long. The CDR3 nucleotides are TGTGCCAGCAGTTTAACAGGGGTAGTAGGGACTGAAGCTTTCTTT. Amino acid sequence: CASSLTGVVGTEAFF.

In its sample, this clonotype was seen a few times. This chain connects TRBV24-1 to TRBJ2-3; 7 bases match TRBD2. The V gene end was trimmed by 4 bases and the J gene end by 0 bases; junction bases not matched to a gene: 6. In germline, CDR1 is KGHDR, CDR2 SFDVKD. This CDR3 has 16 residues. The CDR3 DNA reads as TGTGCCACCAGTGAGGAAGCGGGAAGTAGCACAGATACGCAGTATTTT. This sequence encodes CATSEEAGSSTDTQYF.

This clonotype was detected a few times. V gene TRBV5-5 combines with J gene TRBJ2-5; D gene ambiguous. The J call may be incorrect, as the DNA end agrees better with TRBJ2-7. The germline V gene has CDR1 SGHKS and CDR2 YYEKEE (reference sequence). This CDR3 comprises 15 residues. The CDR3 protein is CASSLRHRMRDEQYF. CDR3 nucleotides: TGTGCCAGCAGCTTGAGGCATAGAATGAGAGACGAGCAGTACTTC.

This clonotype appeared a few times. The chain joins TRBV25-1 to TRBJ1-2; D is uncertain. The V end was cut by 5 bases, the J end by 1 base, with 14 bases between. This CDR3 is built from 15 residues. Looked up from germline, CDR1 is MGHDK and CDR2 is SYGVNS. The CDR3 spells CASSPAGLLNYGYTF. The CDR3 nucleotides are TGTGCCAGCAGTCCGGCGGGCCTACTTAACTATGGCTACACCTTC.

The table lists this clonotype with a few counts. This chain connects TRBV13 to TRBJ2-5, with TRBD1 matching 9 bases. Gene TRBJ2-7 matches the end of the DNA better, so the J call may be wrong. Germline CDR1 PRHDT, CDR2 FYEKMQ (reference sequence). The CDR3 consists of 14 residues. The CDR3: CASITRDRDYEQYF. In DNA form, the CDR3 reads TGTGCCAGCATCACCCGGGACAGGGACTACGAGCAGTACTTC.

This clonotype was counted between two and nine times. The chain carries TRBV18 and TRBJ2-4; D call uncertain. Trimming removed 2 bases at V and 5 bases at J, with 4 bases between. This CDR3 contains 12 residues. Per germline, CDR1 KGHSH and CDR2 LQKENI. The CDR3 is CASSPRENIQYF. CDR3 coding DNA: TGTGCCAGCTCACCAAGGGAAAACATTCAGTACTTC.

The V call is TRBV20-1, the J call TRBJ2-1; 11 positions match TRBD2. This CDR3 is built from 16 residues. Trimming removed 5 bases from V and 4 bases from J; junction bases left unmatched: 10. The germline V gene encodes CDR1 DFQATT and CDR2 SNEGSKA (reference sequence). This chain's CDR3 is CSAAPGGLADYNEQFF. DNA of the CDR3: TGCAGTGCTGCCCCGGGGGGACTAGCGGATTACAATGAGCAGTTCTTC.